This record concerns one T cell receptor beta chain sequence. The data derive from a study of beta chain features in type 1 diabetes. Study overall: Sorted cells examined across all samples numbered 100 million to 140 million.

V gave up 10 bases and J gave up 4 bases, with 10 bases separating them. This CDR3 is 11 amino acids long. Germline CDR1 and CDR2: ENHRY and SYGVKD. Donors contributed one heparinised blood draw apiece, averaging approximately 120 mL. Naive, central memory, regulatory and stem cell-like memory cells within the CD4+ compartment were sorted using CD45RO/CCR7/CD25/CD127/CD95/CD27. Each sorted fraction was over 95% pure. Sequencing targeted expressed TCRB transcripts, as all isolated RNA had been reverse transcribed. Assay: immunoSEQ multiplex PCR; the TCRdb copy retains only in-frame clones and omits some. The top ten hold approximately 0.053% of the sample, which has 250,000 or so clones, 68% seen once.

This TCR came from a man aged 25-40 years in good health. The sequenced material came from naive CD4+ T cells from blood. The V call is TRBV10-3, the J call TRBJ2-5, with D tentatively TRBD2 (5 bases). The CDR3 loop reads CATESGETQYF. The CDR3 bases are TGTGCCACCGAGAGCGGAGAGACCCAGTACTTC.